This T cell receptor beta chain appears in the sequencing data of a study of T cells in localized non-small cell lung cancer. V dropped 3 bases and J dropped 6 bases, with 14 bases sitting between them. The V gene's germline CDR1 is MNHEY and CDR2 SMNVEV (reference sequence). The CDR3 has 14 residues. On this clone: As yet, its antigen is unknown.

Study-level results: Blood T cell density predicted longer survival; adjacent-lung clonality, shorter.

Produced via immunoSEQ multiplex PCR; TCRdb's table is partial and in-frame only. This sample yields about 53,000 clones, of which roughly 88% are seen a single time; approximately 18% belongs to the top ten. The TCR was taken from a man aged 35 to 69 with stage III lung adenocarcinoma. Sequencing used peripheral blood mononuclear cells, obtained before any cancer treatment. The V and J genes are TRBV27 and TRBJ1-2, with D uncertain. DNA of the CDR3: TGTGCCAGCAGTTTTCATAACGGGGAGGATGGCTACACCTTC. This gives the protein CASSFHNGEDGYTF.